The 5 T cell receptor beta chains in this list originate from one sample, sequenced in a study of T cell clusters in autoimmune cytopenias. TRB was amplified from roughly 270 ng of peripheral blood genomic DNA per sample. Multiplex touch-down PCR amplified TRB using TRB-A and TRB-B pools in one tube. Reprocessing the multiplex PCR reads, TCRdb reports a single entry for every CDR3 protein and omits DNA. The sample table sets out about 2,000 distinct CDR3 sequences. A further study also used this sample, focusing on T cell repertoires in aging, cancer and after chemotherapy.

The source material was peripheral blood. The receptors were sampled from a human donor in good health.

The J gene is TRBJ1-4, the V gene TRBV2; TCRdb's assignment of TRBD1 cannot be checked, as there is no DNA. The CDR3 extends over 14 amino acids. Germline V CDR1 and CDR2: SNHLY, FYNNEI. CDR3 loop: CASSPAQANEKLFF. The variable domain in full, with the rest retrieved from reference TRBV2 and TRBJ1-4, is EPEVTQTPSHQVTQMGQEVILRCVPISNHLYFYWYRQILGQKVEFLVSFYNNEISEKSEIFDDQFSVERPDGSNFTLKIRSTKLEDSAMYFCASSPAQANEKLFFGSGTQLSVL.

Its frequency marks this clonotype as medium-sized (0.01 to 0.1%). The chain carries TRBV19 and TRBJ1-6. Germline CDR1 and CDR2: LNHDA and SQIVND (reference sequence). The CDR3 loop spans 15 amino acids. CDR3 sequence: CASSIEGSENSPLHF.

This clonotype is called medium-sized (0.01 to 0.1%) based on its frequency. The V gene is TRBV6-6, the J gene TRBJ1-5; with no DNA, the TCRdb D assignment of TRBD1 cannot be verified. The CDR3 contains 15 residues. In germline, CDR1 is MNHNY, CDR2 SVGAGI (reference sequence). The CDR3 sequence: CASSPSQDRAQPQHF.

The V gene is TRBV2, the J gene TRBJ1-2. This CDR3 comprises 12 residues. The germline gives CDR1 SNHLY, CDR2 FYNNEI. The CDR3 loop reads CASSGQSYGYTF.

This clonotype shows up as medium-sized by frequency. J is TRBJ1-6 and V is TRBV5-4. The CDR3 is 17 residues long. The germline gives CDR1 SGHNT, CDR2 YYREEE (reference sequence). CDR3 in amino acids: CASSSASGTTSYSPLHF.